This T cell receptor (beta chain) was captured in a study of beta chain features in type 1 diabetes. The germline V and J ends were trimmed by 0 bases and 3 bases, with 0 bases remaining between them. This CDR3 comprises 11 residues. Germline V gene data show CDR1 as DFQATT and CDR2 as SNEGSKA (reference sequence). In its sample, this clone was seen a few times. Its antigen is not identified. The sample carries other DNA sequences with the same CDR3. All of the isolated RNA was reverse transcribed, so expressed TCRB transcripts were sequenced. Some clones are missing from TCRdb's copy, which holds only in-frame ones; the method was immunoSEQ multiplex PCR. The sample lists over 700,000 clones, roughly 16% seen once, with 0.023% in the top ten. Study-wide results and limits: The study found that naive, central memory and Treg TCRB repertoires appeared more similar in patients than in healthy donors.

The chain joins TRBV20-1 to TRBJ2-1, with no clear D. This receptor was identified in a young woman in good health. Source material: naive CD4+ T cells from blood. The CDR3 bases are TGCAGTGCTAGAGACTACAATGAGCAGTTCTTC. Protein sequence: CSARDYNEQFF.